This TCR beta chain comes out of a study of persistence of HIV-infected CD4 T cells. This was the immunoSEQ version 4 assay in survey mode. TCRdb's copy holds only in-frame clones and misses some; the assay was immunoSEQ multiplex PCR. Among about 13,000 clones listed, under 70% were seen once. An overlapping HIV-1 Gag peptide pool stimulated these cells at 0.95 to 1 ug/peptide/mL. Sorting selected CD4+ T cells upregulating both CD40 ligand and CD69. CD4+ T cell counts exceeded 400 cells/uL; CMV serology was positive. PBMCs were depleted of CD8+ T cells before stimulation. Whole-study findings and limits: Proviral oligoclonality tracked with TCR oligoclonality within the same sorted cells.

V was clipped by 3 bases and J by 4 bases; unmatched bases: 6. The CDR3 has 14 amino acids. Germline CDR1 and CDR2: MNHEY and SMNVEV (reference sequence). By frequency in the sample, this clone is medium-sized. Its antigen is unknown. This sequence joins TRBV27 and TRBJ2-7; 7 bases line up with TRBD2. The receptor was derived from an adult man with HIV who was CMV-seropositive. The material sequenced was CD4+ T cells sorted from PBMCs after approximately 19-hour stimulation, taken from a patient who received antiretroviral therapy. CDR3 protein: CASSFREGGYEQYF. CDR3 DNA: TGTGCCAGCAGTTTCAGGGAGGGAGGGTACGAGCAGTACTTC.